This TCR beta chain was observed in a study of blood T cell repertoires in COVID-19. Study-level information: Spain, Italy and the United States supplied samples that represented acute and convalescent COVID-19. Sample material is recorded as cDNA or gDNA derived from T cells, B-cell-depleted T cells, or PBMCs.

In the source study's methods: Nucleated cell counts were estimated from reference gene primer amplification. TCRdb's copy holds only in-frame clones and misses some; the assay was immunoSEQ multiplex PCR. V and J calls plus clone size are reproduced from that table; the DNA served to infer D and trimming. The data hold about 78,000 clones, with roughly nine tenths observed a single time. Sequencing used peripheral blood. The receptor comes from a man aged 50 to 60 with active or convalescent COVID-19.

CDR3 bases: TGTGCCAGCAATAGAGCGGGGGAGACAGACGAGCAGTACGTC. As protein: CASNRAGETDEQYV. V usage is TRBV6-5 and J usage is TRBJ2-7; 8 bases map to TRBD2. Germline V gene sequence: CDR1 MNHEY, CDR2 SVGAGI. This CDR3 contains 14 residues. The ends lost 7 bases at V and 5 bases at J; junction bases unmatched: 10.